The T cell receptor (beta chain) under discussion was sequenced for a study of T cells in Graves' hyperthyroidism and ophthalmopathy. Using RNA transcripts as the source, TCR beta CDR3 regions were amplified. HTBI primers drove first-round RT-PCR of the TCR CDR3. Each CDR3 protein is one row after TCRdb ran MiXCR on the multiplex PCR reads. The sample has roughly 500,000 distinct CDR3 sequences; about 45% are singletons. Germline V lookup: CDR1 SEHNR, CDR2 FQNEAQ (reference sequence). Trimming pared 9 bases from V and 7 bases from J, leaving 15 bases between. The CDR3 length is 13 residues. The sequence was collected from an adult woman with Graves' disease, either hyperthyroidism or ophthalmopathy (not recorded which). Sequencing was done on a sample of peripheral blood or thyroid tissue (not recorded which). V is TRBV7-9 and J is TRBJ1-4; no clear D gene. The CDR3 coding sequence is TGTGCCAGTATGGACGTGTTGGTTGAAAAACTGTTTTTT. It codes for CASMDVLVEKLFF.